This T cell receptor beta chain was identified during a study of regulatory T cells in long-lasting Graves disease. The germline CDR1 and CDR2 sequences are SGHTS and YDEGEE. Losses at the gene ends were 4 bases for V and 0 bases for J; bases not matched to a gene: 6. The CDR3 is 17 residues long. Time point noted: newly diagnosed GD, antithyroid drugs for less than 3 months. PBMCs provided the RNA from which the TCR library was made. Arm-PCR of CDR3 regions and iRepertoire HTBI primers were used to build TCR beta libraries. TCRdb itself ran the multiplex PCR reads through MiXCR, one entry per CDR3 protein. The table has approximately 350,000 distinct CDR3 sequences, roughly 12% seen once; the top ten hold approximately 19%. The same data also went into a second study, on T cells in Graves' hyperthyroidism and ophthalmopathy. Per that study: Using the HTBI primer set, a first-round RT-PCR was run on the TCR CDR3.

J is TRBJ1-6 and V is TRBV5-8, with 8 bases aligning to TRBD1. The specimen comprised peripheral blood mononuclear cells (PBMCs), sampled at new diagnosis, from a patient treated with antithyroid drugs. The clonotype was recovered from a woman between 18 and 30 years old with Graves disease. This CDR3 reads CASSHRTGSSYNSPLHF. The CDR3 DNA sequence: TGTGCCAGCAGCCACCGGACAGGGAGCTCCTATAATTCACCCCTCCACTTT.